The clone carrying this T cell receptor (beta chain) turned up a few times. The antigen remains unidentified. Exclusion criteria comprised uncontrolled infection, other autoimmune disease, pregnancy or lactation. Germline loops: CDR1 MDHEN, CDR2 SYDVKM. V lost 7 bases, J lost 5 bases, and 2 bases stayed unmatched. The CDR3 extends over 13 amino acids. The data originate from a study of T cells in Graves' hyperthyroidism and ophthalmopathy. Regions amplified from RNA transcripts were the TCR beta CDR3 regions. A set of HTBI primers served as the primers for a first-round RT-PCR of the TCR CDR3. TCRdb re-called the multiplex PCR reads through MiXCR, storing one row per CDR3 protein. The sample holds 300,000 to 450,000 distinct CDR3 sequences, 25% seen once. Findings and limits, study-wide: Blood also held most thyroid clonotypes expanded beyond 0.001. Ophthalmopathy stood apart from stable hyperthyroidism in a 13 V-J model.

The source material was blood. V usage is TRBV28 and J usage is TRBJ2-4, with TRBD1 identical over 10 bases. The receptor was derived from a man aged 50-59 years with Graves' hyperthyroidism. The CDR3, as DNA: TGTGCCAGCACCGGGACAGGGGAAAACATTCAGTACTTC. This gives the protein CASTGTGENIQYF.